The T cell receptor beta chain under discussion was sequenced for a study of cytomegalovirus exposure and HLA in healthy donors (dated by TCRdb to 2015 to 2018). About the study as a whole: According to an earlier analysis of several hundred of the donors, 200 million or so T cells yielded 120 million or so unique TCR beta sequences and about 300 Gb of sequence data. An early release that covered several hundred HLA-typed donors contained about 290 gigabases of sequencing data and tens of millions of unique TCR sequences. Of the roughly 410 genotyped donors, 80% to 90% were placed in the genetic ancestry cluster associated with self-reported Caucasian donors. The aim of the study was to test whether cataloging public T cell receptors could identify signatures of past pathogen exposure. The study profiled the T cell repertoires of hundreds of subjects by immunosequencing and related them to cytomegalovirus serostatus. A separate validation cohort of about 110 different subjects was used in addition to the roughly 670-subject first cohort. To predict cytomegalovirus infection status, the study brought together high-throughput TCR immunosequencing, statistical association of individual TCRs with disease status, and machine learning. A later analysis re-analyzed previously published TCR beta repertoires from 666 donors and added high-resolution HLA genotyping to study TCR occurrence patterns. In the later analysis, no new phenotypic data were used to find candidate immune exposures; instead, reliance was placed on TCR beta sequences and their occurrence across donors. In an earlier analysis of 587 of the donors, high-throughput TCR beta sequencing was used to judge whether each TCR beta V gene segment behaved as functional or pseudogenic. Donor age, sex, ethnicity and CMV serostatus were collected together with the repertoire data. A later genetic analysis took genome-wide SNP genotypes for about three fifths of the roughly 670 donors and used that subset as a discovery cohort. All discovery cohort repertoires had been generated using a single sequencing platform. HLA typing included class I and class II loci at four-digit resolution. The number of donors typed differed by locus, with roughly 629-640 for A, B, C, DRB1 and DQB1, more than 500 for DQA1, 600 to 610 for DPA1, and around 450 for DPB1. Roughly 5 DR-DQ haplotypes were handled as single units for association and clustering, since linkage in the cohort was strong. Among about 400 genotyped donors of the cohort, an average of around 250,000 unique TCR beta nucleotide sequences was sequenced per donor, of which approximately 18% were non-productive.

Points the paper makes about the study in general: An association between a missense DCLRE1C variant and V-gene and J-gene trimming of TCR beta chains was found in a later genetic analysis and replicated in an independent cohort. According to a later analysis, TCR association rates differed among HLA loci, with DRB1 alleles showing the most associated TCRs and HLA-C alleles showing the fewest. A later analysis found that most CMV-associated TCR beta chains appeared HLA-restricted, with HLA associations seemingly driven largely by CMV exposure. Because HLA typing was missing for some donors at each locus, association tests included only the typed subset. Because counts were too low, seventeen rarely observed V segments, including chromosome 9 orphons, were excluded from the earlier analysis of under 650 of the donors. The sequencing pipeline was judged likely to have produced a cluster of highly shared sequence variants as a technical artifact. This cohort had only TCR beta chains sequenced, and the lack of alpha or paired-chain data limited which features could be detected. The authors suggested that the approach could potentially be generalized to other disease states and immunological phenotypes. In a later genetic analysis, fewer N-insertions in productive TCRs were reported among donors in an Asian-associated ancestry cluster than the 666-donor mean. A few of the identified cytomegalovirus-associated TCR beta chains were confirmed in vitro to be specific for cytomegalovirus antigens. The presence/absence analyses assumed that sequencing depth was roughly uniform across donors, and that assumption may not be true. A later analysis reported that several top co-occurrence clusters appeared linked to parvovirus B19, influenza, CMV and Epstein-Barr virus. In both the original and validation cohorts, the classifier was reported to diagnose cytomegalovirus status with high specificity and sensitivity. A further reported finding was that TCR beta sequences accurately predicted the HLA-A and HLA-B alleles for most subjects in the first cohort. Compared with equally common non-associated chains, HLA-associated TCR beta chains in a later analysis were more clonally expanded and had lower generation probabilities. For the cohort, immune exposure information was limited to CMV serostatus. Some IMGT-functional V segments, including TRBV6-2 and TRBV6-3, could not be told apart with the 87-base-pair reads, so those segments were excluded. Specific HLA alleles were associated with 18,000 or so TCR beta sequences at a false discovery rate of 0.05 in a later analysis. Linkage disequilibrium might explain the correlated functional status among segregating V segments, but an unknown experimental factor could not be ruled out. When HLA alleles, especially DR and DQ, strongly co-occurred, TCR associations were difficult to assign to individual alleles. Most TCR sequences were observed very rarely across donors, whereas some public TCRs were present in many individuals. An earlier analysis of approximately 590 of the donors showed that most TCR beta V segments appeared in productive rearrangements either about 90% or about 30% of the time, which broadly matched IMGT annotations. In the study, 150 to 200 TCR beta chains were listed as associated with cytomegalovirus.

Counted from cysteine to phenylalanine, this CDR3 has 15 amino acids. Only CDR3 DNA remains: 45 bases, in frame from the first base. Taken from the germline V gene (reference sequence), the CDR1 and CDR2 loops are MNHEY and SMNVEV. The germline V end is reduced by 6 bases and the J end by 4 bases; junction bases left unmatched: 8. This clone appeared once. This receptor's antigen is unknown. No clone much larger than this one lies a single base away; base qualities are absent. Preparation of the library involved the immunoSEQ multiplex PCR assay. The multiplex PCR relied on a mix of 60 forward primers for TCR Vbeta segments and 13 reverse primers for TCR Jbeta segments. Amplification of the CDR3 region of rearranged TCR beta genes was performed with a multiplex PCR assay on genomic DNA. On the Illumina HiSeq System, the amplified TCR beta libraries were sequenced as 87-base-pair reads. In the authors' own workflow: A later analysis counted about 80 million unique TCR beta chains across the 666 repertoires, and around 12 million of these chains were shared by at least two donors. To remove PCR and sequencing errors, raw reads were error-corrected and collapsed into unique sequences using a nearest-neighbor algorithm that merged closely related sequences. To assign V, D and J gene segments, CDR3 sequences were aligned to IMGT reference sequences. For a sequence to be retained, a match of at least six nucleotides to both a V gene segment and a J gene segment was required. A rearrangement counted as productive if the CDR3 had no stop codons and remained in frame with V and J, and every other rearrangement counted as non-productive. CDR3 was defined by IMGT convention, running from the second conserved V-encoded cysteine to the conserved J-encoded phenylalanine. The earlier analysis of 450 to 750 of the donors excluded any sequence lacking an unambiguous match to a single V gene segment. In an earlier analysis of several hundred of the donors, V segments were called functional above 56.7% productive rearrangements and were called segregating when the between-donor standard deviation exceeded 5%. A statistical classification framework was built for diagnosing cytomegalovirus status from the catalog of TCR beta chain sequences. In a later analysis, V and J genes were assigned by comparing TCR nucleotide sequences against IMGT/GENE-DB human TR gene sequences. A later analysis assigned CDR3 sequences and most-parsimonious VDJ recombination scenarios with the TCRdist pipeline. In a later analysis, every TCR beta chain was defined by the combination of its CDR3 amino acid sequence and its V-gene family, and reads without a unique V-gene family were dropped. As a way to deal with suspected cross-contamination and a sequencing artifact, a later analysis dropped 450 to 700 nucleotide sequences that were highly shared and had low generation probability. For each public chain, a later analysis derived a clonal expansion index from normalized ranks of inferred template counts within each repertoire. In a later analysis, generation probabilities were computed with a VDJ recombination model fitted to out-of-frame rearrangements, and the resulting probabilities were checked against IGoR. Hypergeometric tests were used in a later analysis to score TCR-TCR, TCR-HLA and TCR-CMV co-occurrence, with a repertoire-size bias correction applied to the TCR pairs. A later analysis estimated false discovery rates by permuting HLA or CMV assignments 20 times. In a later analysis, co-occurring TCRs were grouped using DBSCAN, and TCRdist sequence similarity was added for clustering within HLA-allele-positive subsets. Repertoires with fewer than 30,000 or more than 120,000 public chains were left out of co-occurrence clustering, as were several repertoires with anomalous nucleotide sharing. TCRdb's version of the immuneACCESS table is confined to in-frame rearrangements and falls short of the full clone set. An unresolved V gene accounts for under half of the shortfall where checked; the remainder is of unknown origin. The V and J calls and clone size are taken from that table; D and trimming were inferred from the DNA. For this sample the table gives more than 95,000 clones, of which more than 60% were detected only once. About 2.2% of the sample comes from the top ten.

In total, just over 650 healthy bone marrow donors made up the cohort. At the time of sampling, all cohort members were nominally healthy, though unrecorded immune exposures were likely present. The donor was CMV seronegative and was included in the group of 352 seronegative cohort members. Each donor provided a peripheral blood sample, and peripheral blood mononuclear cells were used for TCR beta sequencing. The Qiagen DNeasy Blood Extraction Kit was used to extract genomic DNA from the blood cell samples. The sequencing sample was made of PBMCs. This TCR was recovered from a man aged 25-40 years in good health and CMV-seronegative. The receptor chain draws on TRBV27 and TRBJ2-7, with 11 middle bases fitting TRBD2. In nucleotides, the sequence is TGTGCCAGCAGCTGGACCGGGACTAGCGGTTACGAGCAGTACTTC. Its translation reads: CASSWTGTSGYEQYF.